Listed here are 13 T cell receptor beta chains from one sample, sequenced in a study of tumor-infiltrating lymphocytes in oesophageal squamous cell carcinoma. One entry per CDR3 protein results from TCRdb running MiXCR on the PCR reads. The sample shows nearly 20,000 distinct CDR3 sequences, 40% of them seen only once. Sequenced sample: blood. These receptors were taken from a male donor with esophageal squamous cell carcinoma.

Concerning this clonotype: Because it lacks the conserved phenylalanine or tryptophan at the end, this CDR3 is likely a read error. The DNA is left out, because the CDR3 cannot be placed on it with certainty; the CDR3 is given as TCRdb lists it. This rearrangement joins TRBV7-2 to TRBJ2-3; the table's D gene call, TRBD2, was not cross checked with the DNA. A total of 15 residues make up the CDR3, ends included. In germline, CDR1 is SGHTA, CDR2 FQGNSA. The CDR3 is CASSSLAGYEQYFGP.

By share of the sample, this clonotype is medium-sized. The chain is built from TRBV6-1 and TRBJ2-1, with 9 nucleotides matching TRBD1. This CDR3 has 16 amino acids. CDR1 is MNHNS, CDR2 SASEGT, per germline. V was clipped by 6 bases and J by 6 bases; unmatched bases: 12. CDR3 amino acids: CASRVTGTGRFNEQFF. Written as DNA, the CDR3 is TGTGCCAGCAGAGTTACGGGGACAGGGAGGTTCAATGAGCAGTTCTTC.

The J gene is TRBJ2-7, the V gene TRBV12-3 or TRBV12-4; D possibly corresponds to TRBD2 (6 bases). This CDR3 is 14 amino acids long. The V end was cut by 2 bases, the J end by 6 bases, with 14 bases between. The CDR3 DNA is TGTGCCAGCAGTTTACAAGCGGGTGCACCCGAGCAGTACTTC. It encodes CASSLQAGAPEQYF.

This clonotype was detected many times. The rearrangement links TRBV10-2 to TRBJ2-7; 8 positions agree with TRBD1. V was pared by 8 bases and J by 7 bases, with 19 bases of the junction left unmatched. Per germline, CDR1 WSHSY and CDR2 SAAADI. This CDR3 has 16 amino acids. This CDR3 is CASGRSGTGTYNEQYF. The CDR3 nucleotides are TGCGCCAGCGGCCGTTCTGGGACAGGCACCTACAATGAGCAGTACTTC.

The rearrangement links TRBV11-1 to TRBJ2-1; a possible D gene is TRBD1 (5 bases). The J call may be wrong; the DNA end is better matched by TRBJ2-5. The CDR3 loop spans 14 amino acids. Per the germline V gene, CDR1 is SGHAT and CDR2 is FQDESV (reference sequence). CDR3 bases: TGTGCCAGCAGCCCCCGACAGCCACAAGAGACCCAGTACTTC. The encoded protein is CASSPRQPQETQYF.

This clonotype has at least ten counts. This chain links TRBV28 with TRBJ2-5; 9 positions match TRBD2. The end of the DNA fits TRBJ2-7 better, so the J call may be wrong. The length of the CDR3 is 15 residues. Germline values: CDR1 MDHEN, CDR2 SYDVKM. The CDR3 reads CASMLGLAPSYEQYF. The CDR3 coding sequence is TGTGCCAGCATGCTCGGACTAGCGCCCTCCTACGAGCAGTACTTC.

This clonotype was seen at least ten times. A much larger clone lies one base from this, so it may be a read error. The chain recombines TRBV12-3 or TRBV12-4 with TRBJ2-3, with 9 bases matching TRBD2. This CDR3 region has 17 residues. The junction had 21 bases not matched to a gene; V was cut back by 3 bases and J by 14 bases. This CDR3 is CASSFIAGDLSTGELYF. DNA for the CDR3: TGTGCCAGCAGTTTTATAGCGGGGGACTTGAGCACCGGGGAGCTGTATTTT.

With respect to this clonotype: The missing conserved phenylalanine or tryptophan at the end of this CDR3 makes a read error likely. No DNA is shown, since the ends of the CDR3 on it are uncertain; the CDR3 is the one TCRdb lists. The chain uses TRBV5-5 and TRBJ2-1; the table gives TRBD1 as D, unverified against the DNA. Germline V lookup: CDR1 SGHKS, CDR2 YYEKEE (reference sequence). The CDR3 is 16 amino acids long, termini counted. This CDR3 reads CASSLWTVNYGYTFGS.

The CDR3 spells CASSTSGYYNEQFF. CDR3 in DNA: TGTGCCAGCAGTACGTCCGGGTACTACAATGAGCAGTTCTTC. The V gene is TRBV12-3 or TRBV12-4, the J gene TRBJ2-1; D not certain. V shed 5 bases and J shed 3 bases, with 11 bases lying between them. The CDR3 loop spans 14 amino acids.

This clonotype has more than one count but fewer than ten. CDR3 sequence reads: CASSQGGLDFSGANVLTF. CDR3 coding DNA: TGTGCCAGCAGCCAGGGGGGACTAGATTTCTCTGGGGCCAACGTCCTGACTTTC. The chain links TRBV7-8 to TRBJ2-6, with TRBD2 as a possible D gene (8 bases). The CDR3 consists of 18 residues. Trimming took 5 bases from V and 0 from J, leaving 17 bases between them. CDR1 SGHVS and CDR2 FQNEAQ come from the germline V gene.

This clonotype was seen repeatedly, ten times or more. The chain recombines TRBV5-4 with TRBJ2-3, with 13 bases that match TRBD2. Germline CDR1 reads SGHNT; CDR2 reads YYREEE (reference sequence). The CDR3 is 17 residues long. Trimming at V came to 4 bases and at J to 0 bases, leaving 5 bases not matched to a gene. CDR3 residues: CASSHGTSGVSTDTQYF. CDR3 DNA sequence: TGTGCCAGCAGCCATGGGACTAGCGGGGTTAGCACAGATACGCAGTATTTT.

This clonotype was picked up many times. The chain employs TRBV6-1 and TRBJ1-3, with D perhaps matching TRBD1 (6 bases). V was shortened by 6 bases and J by 0 bases, with 15 bases between the two germline ends. CDR1 and CDR2 from the germline V gene are MNHNS and SASEGT. CDR3 length: 16 amino acids. The CDR3 sequence is CASRIKTGPSGNTIYF. Written as DNA, the CDR3 is TGTGCCAGCAGAATCAAGACAGGCCCCTCTGGAAACACCATATATTTT.

This clonotype was counted at least ten times. The V call is TRBV5-6, the J call TRBJ2-1, with a weak D call TRBD2 (6 bases). V was clipped by 3 bases and J by 0 bases, with 16 bases between them. There are 17 residues in the CDR3. The germline CDR1 and CDR2 sequences are SGHDT and YYEEEE. The CDR3 DNA is TGTGCCAGCAGCTCTACCGGGACCGGGAGCTCCTACAATGAGCAGTTCTTC. Amino acid sequence: CASSSTGTGSSYNEQFF.